This T cell receptor beta chain originates from a study of cytomegalovirus exposure and HLA in healthy donors. This clone turned up a few times. Antigen specificity is unknown. Study-wide points: Data from an earlier analysis indicated that most TCR beta V segments were productive either about 90% or about 30% of the time.

With 60 Vbeta and 13 Jbeta primers, the PCR was carried out. Clones were sequenced by immunoSEQ multiplex PCR, and TCRdb holds only the in-frame ones, with some missing. The sample contains about 180,000 clones, about 82% of which appear only once. Deletions cut 7 bases from V and 8 bases from J, with 11 bases between. CDR1 is MNHNS and CDR2 is SASEGT in the germline V gene. The CDR3 has 12 amino acids. The sequence was obtained from a man aged 18 to 29 in good health and CMV-seronegative. The source material was PBMCs. The gene calls are TRBV6-1 and TRBJ1-4, with unresolved D. The CDR3 region has the DNA TGTGCCAGCACCCAGAACCGCGAAAAACTGTTTTTT. It codes for CASTQNREKLFF.